This T cell receptor (beta chain) stems from a study of T cells in Graves' hyperthyroidism and ophthalmopathy. RNA transcripts gave rise to amplified TCR beta CDR3 regions. In the first-round RT-PCR of the TCR CDR3, the HTBI primer set was used. TCRdb reanalysed the multiplex PCR reads using MiXCR and keeps one entry per CDR3 protein. The sample holds around 580,000 distinct CDR3 sequences, roughly 50% seen once. Trimming removed 5 bases from V and 0 bases from J, with 6 bases in between. The CDR3 loop spans 13 amino acids. Germline assignment: CDR1 KGHDR and CDR2 SFDVKD. This clonotype was seen more than once but under ten times.

The rearrangement uses TRBV24-1 and TRBJ1-1; no reliable D call. The receptor was derived from a young woman with Graves' hyperthyroidism. The sample consisted of peripheral blood or thyroid tissue (not recorded which). CDR3 region: CATSAHMNTEAFF. In DNA form, the CDR3 reads TGTGCCACCAGTGCTCACATGAACACTGAAGCTTTCTTT.